The next 29 T cell receptor beta chains were all read from a single sample in a study of blood T cell repertoires in COVID-19. The table came from immunoSEQ multiplex PCR; TCRdb's copy has only in-frame clones and leaves some out. In the table there are 55,000 to 90,000 clones, 88% of which are singletons. Sequencing used peripheral blood. The receptors here all came from a human donor in a cohort sampled during active COVID-19.

This chain uses TRBV11-2 with TRBJ1-2; 10 nucleotides align to TRBD1. The CDR3 sequence is 15 residues long. Per germline, CDR1 SGHAT and CDR2 FQNNGV. J was trimmed by 8 bases and V by 6 bases; bases with no gene match: 12. CDR3 DNA: TGTGCCAGCAGAGCTTTCTCCGGGACAGGGGTCGGCTACACCTTC. It is translated as CASRAFSGTGVGYTF.

The chain recombines TRBV7-2 with TRBJ1-4, with 7 bases fitting TRBD1. The CDR3 loop spans 16 amino acids. V dropped 5 bases and J dropped 10; count of bases not matched to a gene: 16. CDR1 is SGHTA, CDR2 FQGNSA, per germline. This chain's CDR3 is CASSHWATGSSRKLFF. As DNA, the CDR3 is TGTGCCAGCAGCCACTGGGCGACAGGGTCTTCTAGAAAACTGTTTTTT.

The chain is built from TRBV6-2 or TRBV6-3 and TRBJ2-2; 12 nucleotides match TRBD2. CDR3 size: 19 residues. Germline values: CDR1 MNHEY, CDR2 SVGEGT. The junction had 13 bases not matched to a gene; V was cut back by 4 bases and J by 4 bases. Here the CDR3 DNA reads TGTGCCAGCAGTTTCAACAGCCGACTAGCGGGAGCTAGCACCGGGGAGCTGTTTTTT. It yields the protein CASSFNSRLAGASTGELFF.

In its sample, this clone was seen once. The V call is TRBV7-9, the J call TRBJ1-1, with 7 bases matching TRBD1. The CDR3 length is 15 residues. Germline CDR1 SEHNR, CDR2 FQNEAQ (reference sequence). Losses at the gene ends were 5 bases for V and 6 bases for J; bases not matched to a gene: 12. The CDR3, as DNA: TGTGCCAGCAGCCCTTGGACAGGTGACCCCCCTGAAGCTTTCTTT. Protein product: CASSPWTGDPPEAFF.

The chain is built from TRBV5-1 and TRBJ2-7; 8 positions match TRBD1. The CDR3 is made up of 13 amino acids. Germline V CDR1 and CDR2: SGHRS, YFSETQ. J gave up 5 bases and V 5 bases, and 6 bases lay outside the gene matches. CDR3 protein: CASRFQGADEQYF. CDR3 nucleotides: TGCGCCAGCAGATTTCAGGGGGCGGACGAGCAGTACTTC.

The chain has TRBV30 and TRBJ1-1; D is undetermined. This CDR3 is built from 16 residues. Looked up from germline, CDR1 is GTSNPN and CDR2 is SVGIG (reference sequence). Trimming took off 4 bases at V and 5 bases at J, with 23 bases between the two ends. This chain's CDR3 is CAWIPPQGPEGTEAFF. Here the CDR3 DNA reads TGTGCCTGGATTCCACCCCAAGGCCCGGAGGGAACTGAAGCTTTCTTT. Supplemented by reference TRBV30 and TRBJ1-1, the full variable domain reads SQTIHQWPATLVQPVGSPLSLECTVEGTSNPNLYWYRQAAGRGLQLLFYSVGIGQISSEVPQNLSASRPQDRQFILSSKKLLLSDSGFYLCAWIPPQGPEGTEAFFGQGTRLTVV.

In DNA form, the CDR3 reads TGTGCCAGCAGCTACAGGGTTTGGGAAGCTTTCTTT. It yields the protein CASSYRVWEAFF. This chain connects TRBV5-5 to TRBJ1-1; weak D call: TRBD1 (6 bases). Germline V gene data show CDR1 as SGHKS and CDR2 as YYEKEE (reference sequence). The germline V and J ends were trimmed by 3 bases and 8 bases, with 11 bases remaining between them. The CDR3 has 12 amino acids. The complete variable domain, with remaining parts taken from reference TRBV5-5 and TRBJ1-1, reads DAGVTQSPTHLIKTRGQQVTLRCSPISGHKSVSWYQQVLGQGPQFIFQYYEKEERGRGNFPDRFSARQFPNYSSELNVNALLLGDSALYLCASSYRVWEAFFGQGTRLTVV.

V gene TRBV6-5 combines with J gene TRBJ1-2; D is perhaps TRBD1 (6 bases). The V gene lost 0 bases and the J gene lost 13 bases, with 15 bases spanning the gap. Germline loops: CDR1 MNHEY, CDR2 SVGAGI. This CDR3 has 13 amino acids. CDR3 nucleotide sequence: TGTGCCAGCAGTTACTCGAATAACAGGGCGAGCACCTTC. Translation gives CASSYSNNRASTF.

The V and J genes are TRBV19 and TRBJ2-1; D perhaps matches TRBD2 (7 bases). This CDR3 contains 16 residues. V lost 5 bases, J lost 6 bases, and 20 bases lay in between. The germline V gene has CDR1 LNHDA and CDR2 SQIVND (reference sequence). DNA of the CDR3: TGTGCCAGTAGTCCAGATGGGGGGGGCCTAAGCAATGAGCAGTTCTTC. Amino acids: CASSPDGGGLSNEQFF.

CDR3 amino acids: CASKFQGTEAFF. The CDR3 DNA sequence: TGTGCCAGTAAGTTCCAGGGCACTGAAGCTTTCTTT. This sequence joins TRBV19 and TRBJ1-1; tentatively, D is TRBD1 (5 bases). The CDR3 is 12 amino acids. The V end was cut by 7 bases, the J end by 4 bases, with 10 bases between. CDR1 and CDR2 (germline): LNHDA, SQIVND (reference sequence).

The rearrangement joins TRBV7-2 to TRBJ2-1, with 13 bases that match TRBD2. The length of the CDR3 is 15 residues. Per germline, CDR1 SGHTA and CDR2 FQGNSA. V lost 4 bases and J lost 6; bases outside the gene matches: 3. CDR3 loop: CASSSRTSGSNEQFF. The DNA for the CDR3 is TGTGCCAGCAGCTCTCGGACTAGCGGGAGCAATGAGCAGTTCTTC.

J is TRBJ2-5 and V is TRBV24-1; a weak D match, TRBD2 (5 bases). This CDR3 has 15 amino acids. Germline CDR1 is KGHDR and CDR2 is SFDVKD. The ends were cut back, 4 bases at V and 1 base at J, with 12 bases in the middle. CDR3 amino acids: CATSDRRLSQETQYF. CDR3 in DNA: TGTGCCACCAGTGACAGAAGACTATCCCAAGAGACCCAGTACTTC.

The V gene is TRBV19, the J gene TRBJ2-5; TRBD1 matches at 7 bases. The V segment lost 7 bases and the J segment 1 base; nucleotides outside the gene matches: 6. Germline V gene sequence: CDR1 LNHDA, CDR2 SQIVND (reference sequence). The CDR3 length is 14 residues. CDR3 DNA: TGTGCCAGTACCCCGGGGACAGTCCAAGAGACCCAGTACTTC. Its translation is CASTPGTVQETQYF.

The chain combines TRBV4-1 with TRBJ2-3; no definite D call. V was trimmed by 4 bases and J by 5 bases, leaving 16 bases between them. Germline CDR1 MGHRA, CDR2 YSYEKL. This CDR3 has 15 amino acids. This chain's CDR3 is CASSLLGLSIDTQYF. The CDR3 nucleotides read TGCGCCAGCAGCCTCTTGGGCCTGTCCATAGATACGCAGTATTTT.

The gene calls are TRBV2 and TRBJ1-1; D gene uncertain. The CDR3 spans 12 residues. V lost 8 bases, J lost 5 bases, and 12 bases lay in between. Per germline, CDR1 SNHLY and CDR2 FYNNEI. The CDR3 sequence is CASGLEGTEAFF. CDR3 in DNA: TGTGCCAGCGGGTTGGAGGGAACTGAAGCTTTCTTT.

V gene TRBV3-1 (or the pseudogene TRBV3-2) combines with J gene TRBJ2-1; 7 nucleotides align to TRBD2. Germline V gene sequence: CDR1 LGHDT, CDR2 YNNKEL (reference sequence). CDR3 length equals 15 residues. V lost 3 bases to trimming and J lost 5 bases; unmatched junction nucleotides: 7. The DNA of the CDR3 is TGTGCCAGCAGCCAGGCCGGGACTAACAACAATGAGCAGTTCTTC. Translation gives CASSQAGTNNNEQFF.

J is TRBJ1-2 and V is TRBV6-1; D call uncertain. The CDR3 sequence is 13 residues long. Trimming took off 1 base at V and 4 bases at J, with 7 bases between the two ends. Germline V gives CDR1 MNHNS, CDR2 SASEGT. CDR3 in amino acids: CASSEGAFYGYTF. The DNA for the CDR3 is TGTGCCAGCAGTGAAGGGGCGTTCTATGGCTACACCTTC.

This chain connects TRBV6-5 to TRBJ2-3; 11 nucleotides match TRBD2. CDR3 length equals 15 residues. J lost 5 bases, V lost 6 bases, and 7 bases had no gene match. Germline V gene sequence: CDR1 MNHEY, CDR2 SVGAGI. The CDR3 coding sequence is TGTGCCAGCAGGGCGACTAGCGGGACGATAGATACGCAGTATTTT. Protein product: CASRATSGTIDTQYF.

This clone is a singleton in its sample. The chain carries TRBV2 and TRBJ2-7, with TRBD1 matching over 10 bases. The ends lost 6 bases at V and 0 bases at J; junction bases unmatched: 5. The length of the CDR3 is 15 residues. The germline CDR1 and CDR2 sequences are SNHLY and FYNNEI. DNA of the CDR3: TGTGCCAGCAGCCCGACAGGGGGCTACTCCTACGAGCAGTACTTC. Translation: CASSPTGGYSYEQYF.

This clone was seen just once. V and J are TRBV2 and TRBJ2-1; TRBD2 matches 10 bases. The CDR3 is 15 amino acids. J was trimmed by 9 bases and V by 3 bases; bases with no gene match: 8. The germline gives CDR1 SNHLY, CDR2 FYNNEI. The CDR3, as DNA: TGTGCCAGCAGTGACCCCAGCGGGAGGGGCGGTGAGCAGTTCTTC. It yields the protein CASSDPSGRGGEQFF.

This clone came up once. The chain joins TRBV3-1 (or the pseudogene TRBV3-2) to TRBJ2-3; 9 bases fit TRBD2. The CDR3 totals 15 residues. V gave up 4 bases and J gave up 5 bases; unmatched junction bases: 7. Germline V CDR1 and CDR2: LGHDT, YNNKEL (reference sequence). The chain's CDR3 is CASSPGLAGRDTQYF. The CDR3 DNA reads TGTGCCAGCAGCCCCGGGCTAGCGGGGCGAGATACGCAGTATTTT.

This sequence joins TRBV7-2 and TRBJ2-2; TRBD2 matches 7 bases. Germline CDR1 is SGHTA and CDR2 is FQGNSA. The CDR3 is 15 residues long. The J segment lost 7 bases and the V segment lost 5 bases, leaving 10 bases of the junction unmatched. This chain's CDR3 is CASSPSGGYVGELFF. The CDR3 bases are TGTGCCAGCAGCCCCTCGGGGGGATACGTCGGGGAGCTGTTTTTT.

The chain links TRBV19 to TRBJ2-1; TRBD1 might be the D (7 bases). Trimming cost V 5 bases and J 9 bases, with 23 bases left between them. Germline CDR1 is LNHDA and CDR2 is SQIVND (reference sequence). The CDR3 covers 16 residues. The CDR3 is CASSAHRDRAGSEQFF. For the CDR3, the DNA is TGTGCCAGTAGTGCCCACAGAGACAGGGCCGGGAGTGAGCAGTTCTTC.

The chain carries TRBV7-2 and TRBJ2-7, with 12 bases identical to TRBD2. The length of the CDR3 is 15 residues. Germline lookup yields CDR1 SGHTA and CDR2 FQGNSA. V shed 5 bases, J shed 3 bases, and the junction held 5 bases outside the gene matches. The DNA of the CDR3 is TGTGCCAGCAGCCCTTCGACTAGCGGGGGCTACGAGCAGTACTTC. It is translated as CASSPSTSGGYEQYF. Full variable domain (outside the CDR3, taken from reference TRBV7-2 and TRBJ2-7): GAGVSQSPSNKVTEKGKDVELRCDPISGHTALYWYRQSLGQGLEFLIYFQGNSAPDKSGLPSDRFSAERTGGSVSTLTIQRTQQEDSAVYLCASSPSTSGGYEQYFGPGTRLTVT.

The V gene is TRBV9, the J gene TRBJ2-7; 7 bases line up with TRBD1. Germline CDR1 SGDLS, CDR2 YYNGEE. Unmatched junction bases numbered 18, after V lost 4 bases and J lost 2 bases. The CDR3 is made up of 18 amino acids. This chain's CDR3 is CASSPNYRGCTPTYEQYV. The CDR3 nucleotides are TGTGCCAGCAGCCCCAATTACAGGGGTTGCACTCCAACCTACGAGCAGTACGTC.

This clone occurred once. The genes are TRBV10-3 and TRBJ1-4; D call uncertain. Germline V CDR1 and CDR2: ENHRY, SYGVKD. The V end was cut by 4 bases, the J end by 6 bases, with 9 bases between. The CDR3 is 13 amino acids. The CDR3 coding sequence is TGTGCCATCAGTGGCAGTTTTGATGAAAAACTGTTTTTT. Protein product: CAISGSFDEKLFF.

The chain joins TRBV11-3 to TRBJ2-1; 11 bases align to TRBD2. This CDR3 is built from 14 residues. Germline-derived CDR1 and CDR2 are SGHNT and YENEEA. The V segment lost 5 bases and the J segment 4 bases; nucleotides outside the gene matches: 1. The CDR3 here is CASSGTSGYNEQFF. In nucleotides, the CDR3 is TGTGCCAGCAGCGGGACTAGCGGATACAATGAGCAGTTCTTC.

Only a few counts were recorded for this clone. The rearrangement links TRBV6-6 to TRBJ2-7, with 10 positions matching TRBD2. The CDR3 runs to 15 residues. V was clipped by 5 bases and J by 6 bases; unmatched bases: 10. CDR1 and CDR2 (germline): MNHNY, SVGAGI (reference sequence). CDR3 sequence (DNA): TGTGCCAGCAGTACCAGACTAGCGGGTGAAGGCGAGCAGTACTTC. This sequence encodes CASSTRLAGEGEQYF.

The V and J genes are TRBV9 and TRBJ2-3, with D maybe TRBD1 (6 bases). The CDR3 spans 13 residues. V dropped 6 bases and J dropped 2 bases, with 10 bases sitting between them. Germline loops: CDR1 SGDLS, CDR2 YYNGEE. The CDR3 loop reads CASNRQDTDTQYF. For the CDR3, the DNA is TGTGCCAGCAATCGACAGGACACAGATACGCAGTATTTT. Together with reference TRBV9 and TRBJ2-3, the CDR3 gives the full variable domain: DSGVTQTPKHLITATGQRVTLRCSPRSGDLSVYWYQQSLDQGLQFLIQYYNGEERAKGNILERFSAQQFPDLHSELNLSSLELGDSALYFCASNRQDTDTQYFGPGTRLTVL.